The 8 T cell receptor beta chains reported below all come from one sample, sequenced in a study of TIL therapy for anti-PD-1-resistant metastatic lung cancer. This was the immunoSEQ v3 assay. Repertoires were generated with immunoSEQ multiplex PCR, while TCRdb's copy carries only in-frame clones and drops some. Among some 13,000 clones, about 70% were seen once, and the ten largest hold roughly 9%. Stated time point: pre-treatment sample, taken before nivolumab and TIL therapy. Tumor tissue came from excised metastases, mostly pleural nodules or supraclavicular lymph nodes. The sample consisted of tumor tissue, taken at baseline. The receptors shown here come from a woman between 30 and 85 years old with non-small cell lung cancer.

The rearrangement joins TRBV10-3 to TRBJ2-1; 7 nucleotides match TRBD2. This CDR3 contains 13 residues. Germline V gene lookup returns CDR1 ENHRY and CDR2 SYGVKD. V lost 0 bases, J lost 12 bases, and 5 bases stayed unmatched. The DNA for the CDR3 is TGTGCCATCAGTGAGTCGGGCGGGGGAATGCAGTTCTTC. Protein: CAISESGGGMQFF.

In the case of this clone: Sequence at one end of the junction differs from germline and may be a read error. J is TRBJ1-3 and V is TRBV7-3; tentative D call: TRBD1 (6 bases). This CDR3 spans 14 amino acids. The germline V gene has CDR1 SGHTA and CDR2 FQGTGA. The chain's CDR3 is CASSQGGFRNTIYF. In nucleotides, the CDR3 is TGCGCCAGCAGCCAAGGGGGGTTCAGAAACACCATATATTTT.

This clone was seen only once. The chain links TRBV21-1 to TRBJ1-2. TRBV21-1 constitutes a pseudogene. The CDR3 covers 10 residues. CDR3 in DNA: TGTGCCAGCAGGCCCGGTGACTACACCTTC. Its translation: CASRPGDYTF.

CDR3 in amino acids: CASSSVAVNQGEQYF. The CDR3 DNA reads as TGTGCCAGCAGCTCAGTAGCGGTAAACCAGGGGGAGCAGTACTTC. The chain employs TRBV5-5 and TRBJ2-7, with D possibly being TRBD1 or TRBD2 (6 bases each). The length of the CDR3 is 15 residues. Trimming took 3 bases from V and 7 from J, leaving 20 bases between them. Germline V lookup: CDR1 SGHKS, CDR2 YYEKEE (reference sequence). Based on the CDR3 plus reference TRBV5-5 and TRBJ2-7, the full variable domain is DAGVTQSPTHLIKTRGQQVTLRCSPISGHKSVSWYQQVLGQGPQFIFQYYEKEERGRGNFPDRFSARQFPNYSSELNVNALLLGDSALYLCASSSVAVNQGEQYFGPGTRLTVT.

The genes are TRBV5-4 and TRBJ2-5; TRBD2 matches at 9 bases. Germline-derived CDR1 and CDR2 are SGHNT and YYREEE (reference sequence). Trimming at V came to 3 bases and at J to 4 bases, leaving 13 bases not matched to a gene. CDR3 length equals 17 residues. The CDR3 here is CASSSGGLAGLTETQYF. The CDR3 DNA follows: TGTGCCAGCAGCTCCGGGGGGCTAGCGGGGTTGACAGAGACCCAGTACTTC.

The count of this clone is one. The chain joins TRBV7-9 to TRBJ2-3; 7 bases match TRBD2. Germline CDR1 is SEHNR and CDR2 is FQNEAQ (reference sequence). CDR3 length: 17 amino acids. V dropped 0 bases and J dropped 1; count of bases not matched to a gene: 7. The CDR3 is CASSLAFGGRGTDTQYF. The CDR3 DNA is TGTGCCAGCAGCTTAGCCTTCGGTGGGAGGGGCACAGATACGCAGTATTTT.

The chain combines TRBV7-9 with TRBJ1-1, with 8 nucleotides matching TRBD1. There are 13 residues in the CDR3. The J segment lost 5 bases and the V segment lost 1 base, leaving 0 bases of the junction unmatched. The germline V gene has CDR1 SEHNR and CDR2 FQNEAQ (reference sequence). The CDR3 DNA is TGTGCCAGCAGCTTAGGACAGGGGACTGAAGCTTTCTTT. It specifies CASSLGQGTEAFF.

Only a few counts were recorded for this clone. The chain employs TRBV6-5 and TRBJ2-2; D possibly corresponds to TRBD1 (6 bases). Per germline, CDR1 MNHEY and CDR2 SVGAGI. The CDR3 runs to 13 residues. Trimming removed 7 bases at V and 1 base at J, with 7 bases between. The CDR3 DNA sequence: TGTGCCAGCAAGACAGGGAACACCGGGGAGCTGTTTTTT. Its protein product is CASKTGNTGELFF.